This T cell receptor beta chain originates from a study of CD8 T cells in ankylosing spondylitis. Study-level points and caveats: A motif in TCR beta, a set of eight or nine highly homologous variants, appeared characteristic of ankylosing spondylitis blood.

TCRdb ran MiXCR on the 5' RACE reads and lists one entry per CDR3 protein. This sample has approximately 540,000 distinct CDR3 sequences, with approximately 12% found just once. Trimming took 4 bases from V and 9 from J, leaving 16 bases between them. CDR1 is SGHRS and CDR2 is YFSETQ in the germline V gene. This CDR3 is built from 13 residues. About this clonotype itself: Its antigen is not identified.

The sequenced material came from blood, either unsorted or a sorted T cell fraction (not recorded which). This clonotype was obtained from a male donor with ankylosing spondylitis. The gene calls are TRBV5-1 and TRBJ2-5, with D possibly matching TRBD1 (6 bases). Written as DNA, the CDR3 is TGCGCCAGCAGCCTAACAGGGCGGATCGCCCAGTACTTC. It yields the protein CASSLTGRIAQYF.